The 15 T cell receptor beta chains presented below share a single source sample, sequenced in a study of CD8 T cells in Susac syndrome. Roughly 0.45 to 1 ug RNA was reverse transcribed with random hexamers. Via MiXCR, TCRdb re-called the immunoSEQ multiplex PCR reads, giving one row per CDR3 protein. The sample lists around 300,000 distinct CDR3 sequences, approximately 90% occurring once. The sample consisted of CD8+ T cells from PBMCs. These receptor sequences come from a human donor with multiple sclerosis.

The chain is built from TRBV6-2 or TRBV6-3 and TRBJ2-5; D is undetermined. V dropped 8 bases and J dropped 5 bases, with 18 bases sitting between them. CDR3 length equals 14 residues. CDR1 MNHEY and CDR2 SVGEGT come from the germline V gene. This chain's CDR3 is CASSPSVAFETQYF. CDR3 coding DNA: TGTGCCAGCTCCCCCTCGGTGGCCTTCGAGACCCAGTACTTC.

The chain couples TRBV5-4 to TRBJ2-1, with TRBD2 matching over 13 bases. The J segment lost 1 base and the V segment lost 3 bases, leaving 7 bases of the junction unmatched. In germline, CDR1 is SGHNT, CDR2 YYREEE (reference sequence). This CDR3 comprises 18 residues. DNA for the CDR3: TGTGCCAGCAGCTCGCCCGGGACTAGCGGGAAGTCCTACAATGAGCAGTTCTTC. This gives the protein CASSSPGTSGKSYNEQFF.

The DNA for the CDR3 is TGTGCCAGCAGCTTTCAGGTGACGGATGGCTACACCTTC. It specifies CASSFQVTDGYTF. The genes are TRBV6-2 or TRBV6-3 and TRBJ1-2; D ambiguous. V lost 6 bases and J lost 6, with 14 bases in between. The CDR3 runs to 13 residues. Germline V CDR1 and CDR2: MNHEY, SVGEGT.

This clonotype has a single count. The chain has TRBV28 and TRBJ2-7; tentatively, D is TRBD2 (5 bases). The V gene lost 1 base and the J gene lost 6 bases, with 19 bases spanning the gap. Germline assignment: CDR1 MDHEN and CDR2 SYDVKM. The CDR3 consists of 16 residues. CDR3 bases: TGTGCCAGCAGTTTATCGAAGGGAGTGGGTGCTTTCGAGCAGTACTTC. Its protein product is CASSLSKGVGAFEQYF.

The genes are TRBV20-1 and TRBJ2-1, with D perhaps TRBD2 (7 bases). The ends were cut back, 0 bases at V and 5 bases at J, with 17 bases in the middle. CDR1 is DFQATT and CDR2 is SNEGSKA in the germline V gene (reference sequence). This CDR3 spans 16 amino acids. CDR3 DNA: TGCAGTGCTAGAGACGATAAGGGGGGGCTAAACAATGAGCAGTTCTTC. It specifies CSARDDKGGLNNEQFF.

The genes are TRBV28 and TRBJ1-5; 7 bases agree with TRBD1. The CDR3 spans 15 residues. The germline CDR1 and CDR2 sequences are MDHEN and SYDVKM. V was pared by 6 bases and J by 3 bases, with 8 bases of the junction left unmatched. This CDR3 reads CASRPGQNFNQPQHF. The CDR3 DNA reads TGTGCCAGCAGACCGGGACAGAATTTCAATCAGCCCCAGCATTTT.

The V and J genes are TRBV28 and TRBJ1-3; 8 bases are a match to TRBD1. The germline V gene has CDR1 MDHEN and CDR2 SYDVKM. The CDR3 totals 15 residues. V lost 8 bases to trimming and J lost 2 bases; unmatched junction nucleotides: 8. The CDR3 region has the DNA TGTGCCAGCCAACGAACGACAGGGGCTGGAAACACCATATATTTT. Protein sequence: CASQRTTGAGNTIYF.

This clonotype has more than one count but fewer than ten. V gene TRBV12-3 or TRBV12-4 combines with J gene TRBJ2-7; D is ambiguous. Deletions cut 3 bases from V and 2 bases from J, with 5 bases between. CDR3 length equals 12 residues. CDR3 bases: TGTGCCAGCAGTTTTGGTCCCTACGAGCAGTACTTC. This sequence encodes CASSFGPYEQYF.

The chain carries TRBV29-1 and TRBJ1-2; TRBD1 is a possible D gene (5 bases). The germline V and J ends were trimmed by 3 bases and 4 bases, with 21 bases remaining between them. This CDR3 is 16 amino acids long. Germline V lookup: CDR1 SQVTM, CDR2 ANQGSEA. CDR3 in amino acids: CSVDVESRAKGYGYTF. The CDR3 nucleotides are TGCAGCGTTGACGTAGAAAGCAGGGCAAAGGGCTATGGCTACACCTTC.

V usage is TRBV6-6 and J usage is TRBJ2-7; 13 nucleotides agree with TRBD2. V was pared by 6 bases and J by 6 bases, with 5 bases of the junction left unmatched. Germline lookup yields CDR1 MNHNY and CDR2 SVGAGI (reference sequence). The CDR3 consists of 14 residues. CDR3 sequence reads: CASSRTSGGGEQYF. As DNA, the CDR3 is TGTGCCAGCAGCCGTACTAGCGGGGGGGGCGAGCAGTACTTC.

J is TRBJ2-1 and V is TRBV19, with D perhaps TRBD2 (6 bases). CDR3 size: 13 residues. Trimming pared 7 bases from V and 7 bases from J, leaving 14 bases between. Germline lookup yields CDR1 LNHDA and CDR2 SQIVND (reference sequence). The CDR3 region has the DNA TGTGCCAGTACCCCCTCGGGACTTAATGAGCAGTTCTTC. Its translation: CASTPSGLNEQFF.

The chain joins TRBV5-6 to TRBJ2-4; D uncertain. Germline CDR1 and CDR2: SGHDT and YYEEEE. Trimming pared 6 bases from V and 8 bases from J, leaving 21 bases between. This CDR3 has 15 residues. CDR3 loop: CASTTLWGIKDIQYF. CDR3 coding DNA: TGTGCCAGCACCACTTTGTGGGGTATTAAGGACATTCAGTACTTC. Filled out from reference TRBV5-6 and TRBJ2-4, the complete variable domain reads DAGVTQSPTHLIKTRGQQVTLRCSPKSGHDTVSWYQQALGQGPQFIFQYYEEEERQRGNFPDRFSGHQFPNYSSELNVNALLLGDSALYLCASTTLWGIKDIQYFGAGTRLSVL.

This rearrangement joins TRBV27 to TRBJ2-3, with 9 bases that match TRBD1. CDR3 size: 15 residues. The junction had 3 bases not matched to a gene; V was cut back by 5 bases and J by 0 bases. Germline values: CDR1 MNHEY, CDR2 SMNVEV (reference sequence). The CDR3 protein is CASSVGQGSTDTQYF. CDR3 nucleotides: TGTGCCAGCAGTGTAGGACAGGGGAGCACAGATACGCAGTATTTT.

The chain employs TRBV7-9 and TRBJ2-7; TRBD1 matches at 8 bases. Per germline, CDR1 SEHNR and CDR2 FQNEAQ (reference sequence). The CDR3 runs to 14 residues. The ends lost 5 bases at V and 5 bases at J; junction bases unmatched: 8. CDR3: CASSLGQGFNEQYF. CDR3 DNA: TGTGCCAGCAGCCTCGGACAGGGATTCAACGAGCAGTACTTC.

V gene TRBV4-2 combines with J gene TRBJ1-2; 7 bases are a match to TRBD1. The CDR3 sequence is 15 residues long. The junction had 11 bases not matched to a gene; V was cut back by 2 bases and J by 8 bases. Germline V gives CDR1 LGHNA, CDR2 YNFKEQ. The CDR3 sequence is CASSQTRDSTLGYTF. Written as DNA, the CDR3 is TGTGCCAGCAGCCAAACCAGGGACAGCACTTTAGGCTACACCTTC.